These 19 T cell receptor beta chains came from one sample sequenced in a study of T-cell memory formation after mild COVID-19. TCRdb reprocessed the 5' RACE reads with MiXCR, giving one entry per CDR3 protein. This repertoire shows roughly 150,000 distinct CDR3 sequences, roughly 24% found once; its top ten account for roughly 24%. The sequenced sample consisted of PBMCs or a T cell subset sorted from them (not recorded which). The receptors derive from an adult woman who had mild COVID-19 (a few samples of this study predate the infection). Cell type and time point are not known.

This clonotype was seen a few times. The chain employs TRBV7-2 and TRBJ2-7, with a weak D call TRBD1 (6 bases). Germline CDR1 and CDR2: SGHTA and FQGNSA. The CDR3 covers 14 residues. With 5 bases removed from V and 5 bases from J, the gap between germline ends came to 16 bases. CDR3 nucleotide sequence: TGTGCCAGCAGCAAGGAAGGGGGTGCCCACGAGCAGTACTTC. It yields the protein CASSKEGGAHEQYF.

The rearrangement uses TRBV29-1 and TRBJ2-3, with D tentatively TRBD1 (6 bases). V gave up 3 bases and J gave up 0 bases, with 13 bases separating them. The CDR3 sequence is 15 residues long. Germline V lookup: CDR1 SQVTM, CDR2 ANQGSEA. The CDR3 DNA reads TGCAGCGTTGAGAACAGGGATACTAGCACAGATACGCAGTATTTT. It codes for CSVENRDTSTDTQYF.

This clonotype has a handful of counts. The CDR3 coding sequence is TGTGCCAGCACCTCCGGGACAGACTATCAGCCCCAGCATTTT. Translation gives CASTSGTDYQPQHF. The chain carries TRBV7-9 and TRBJ1-5, with 7 bases matching TRBD1. The J segment lost 5 bases and the V segment lost 7 bases, leaving 8 bases of the junction unmatched. In germline, CDR1 is SEHNR, CDR2 FQNEAQ (reference sequence). The CDR3 is made up of 14 amino acids.

The table lists this clonotype with a few counts. The chain has TRBV5-6 and TRBJ1-6; TRBD1 might be the D (5 bases). V was trimmed by 4 bases and J by 6 bases, leaving 14 bases between them. Germline CDR1 and CDR2: SGHDT and YYEEEE. CDR3 length equals 15 residues. CDR3 region: CASSPPYQGNSPLHF. In DNA form, the CDR3 reads TGTGCCAGCAGCCCACCCTATCAGGGTAATTCACCCCTCCACTTT.

The rearrangement uses TRBV7-8 and TRBJ2-3; 9 bases align to TRBD2. The germline CDR1 and CDR2 sequences are SGHVS and FQNEAQ. V dropped 5 bases and J dropped 4; count of bases not matched to a gene: 13. This CDR3 has 17 residues. CDR3 residues: CASSPERAGGPPDTQYF. Here the CDR3 DNA reads TGTGCCAGCAGCCCAGAGCGGGCGGGAGGGCCCCCAGATACGCAGTATTTT.

The CDR3 nucleotides read TGTGCCAGCAGTTCATCGACTAGCGGATTCTTTCTCGGGGCCAACGTCCTGACTTTC. Translated, it gives CASSSSTSGFFLGANVLTF. The chain joins TRBV6-2 or TRBV6-3 to TRBJ2-6, with 9 positions matching TRBD2. This CDR3 is 19 amino acids long. Per the germline V gene, CDR1 is MNHEY and CDR2 is SVGEGT. Losses at the gene ends were 4 bases for V and 4 bases for J; bases not matched to a gene: 14.

This clonotype showed up just once. The chain has TRBV27 and TRBJ2-3; 11 positions match TRBD2. Germline values: CDR1 MNHEY, CDR2 SMNVEV (reference sequence). J lost 4 bases, V lost 5 bases, and 8 bases had no gene match. CDR3 size: 16 residues. As DNA, the CDR3 is TGTGCCAGCAGTCCCCCTCTAGCGGGGGGCCCAGATACGCAGTATTTT. Protein product: CASSPPLAGGPDTQYF.

The chain has TRBV18 and TRBJ1-1; no definite D call. The CDR3 spans 13 residues. CDR1 is KGHSH, CDR2 LQKENI, per germline. V lost 3 bases, J lost 6 bases, and 11 bases lay in between. Here the CDR3 DNA reads TGTGCCAGCTCACCGGGATGGCTACCTGAAGCTTTCTTT. Encoded protein: CASSPGWLPEAFF. Full variable domain (missing parts from reference TRBV18 and TRBJ1-1): NAGVMQNPRHLVRRRGQEARLRCSPMKGHSHVYWYRQLPEEGLKFMVYLQKENIIDESGMPKERFSAEFPKEGPSILRIQQVVRGDSAAYFCASSPGWLPEAFFGQGTRLTVV.

This clonotype was counted between two and nine times. This chain uses TRBV9 with TRBJ2-5, with D perhaps assigned TRBD1 or TRBD2 (6 bases each). The CDR3 is made up of 16 amino acids. CDR1 SGDLS and CDR2 YYNGEE come from the germline V gene. Trimming took 4 bases from V and 1 from J, leaving 17 bases between them. CDR3 loop: CASSSNRGTPQETQYF. The CDR3 DNA reads TGTGCCAGCAGCTCAAATAGGGGGACTCCCCAAGAGACCCAGTACTTC.

This clonotype was counted a few times. The chain employs TRBV7-9 and TRBJ1-1, with TRBD1 identical over 8 bases. This CDR3 is 15 amino acids long. In germline, CDR1 is SEHNR, CDR2 FQNEAQ (reference sequence). Losses at the gene ends were 6 bases for V and 3 bases for J; bases not matched to a gene: 9. This CDR3 is CASRLDDRGDTEAFF. CDR3 nucleotides: TGTGCCAGCAGACTAGATGACAGGGGAGACACTGAAGCTTTCTTT.

V and J are TRBV7-6 and TRBJ2-1, with 8 bases identical to TRBD2. Germline CDR1 SGHVS, CDR2 FNYEAQ. V was clipped by 2 bases and J by 5 bases; unmatched bases: 8. The CDR3 spans 16 residues. DNA of the CDR3: TGTGCCAGCAGCTTAATCAGTAGCGGGGACGACAATGAGCAGTTCTTC. The encoded protein is CASSLISSGDDNEQFF.

CDR3 bases: TGTGCCAGCATCGGCGGATCAGGCTATGGCTACACCTTC. It is translated as CASIGGSGYGYTF. The chain joins TRBV25-1 to TRBJ1-2; D unresolved. The V gene's germline CDR1 is MGHDK and CDR2 SYGVNS. V was cut by 7 bases and J by 4 bases, with 13 bases left in between. This CDR3 has 13 amino acids.

This clonotype was observed at least ten times. The V and J genes are TRBV12-3 or TRBV12-4 and TRBJ2-5; D is uncertain. This CDR3 has 11 residues. V was trimmed by 2 bases and J by 4 bases, leaving 2 bases between them. CDR3 nucleotides: TGTGCCAGCAGTTTATCAGAGACCCAGTACTTC. It translates to CASSLSETQYF.

The chain links TRBV7-9 to TRBJ2-2, with D perhaps TRBD1 or TRBD2 (5 bases each). The ends were cut back, 4 bases at V and 0 bases at J, with 12 bases in the middle. CDR3 size: 16 residues. Germline lookup yields CDR1 SEHNR and CDR2 FQNEAQ (reference sequence). DNA for the CDR3: TGTGCCAGCAGCTACTCGCAGGGAGCGAACACCGGGGAGCTGTTTTTT. Residues: CASSYSQGANTGELFF.

The V gene is TRBV9, the J gene TRBJ2-3; D is uncertain. Germline V gene sequence: CDR1 SGDLS, CDR2 YYNGEE. Trimming removed 2 bases from V and 5 bases from J, with 15 bases in between. The CDR3 covers 15 residues. CDR3 in amino acids: CASSVDGPAQDTQYF. The CDR3 region has the DNA TGTGCCAGCAGCGTGGATGGCCCGGCGCAAGATACGCAGTATTTT.

This clonotype was seen a handful of times. The chain links TRBV7-6 to TRBJ2-7; D might be TRBD1 (6 bases). Germline V lookup: CDR1 SGHVS, CDR2 FNYEAQ. This CDR3 comprises 15 residues. The germline V and J ends were trimmed by 5 bases and 1 base, with 15 bases remaining between them. The CDR3 DNA reads as TGTGCCAGCAGCCGCTACAGGGAGCAGTCCTACGAGCAGTACTTC. Its protein is CASSRYREQSYEQYF.

This clonotype occurred a few times. The chain combines TRBV7-2 with TRBJ2-7; 7 bases match TRBD2. This CDR3 has 18 residues. J was trimmed by 1 base and V by 2 bases; bases with no gene match: 14. CDR1 is SGHTA and CDR2 is FQGNSA in the germline V gene. CDR3 amino acids: CASSLIIMAGASSYEQYF. Written as DNA, the CDR3 is TGTGCCAGCAGCTTAATCATAATGGCGGGAGCGTCGTCCTACGAGCAGTACTTC.

This clonotype was observed a handful of times. This chain joins TRBV7-6 and TRBJ2-1; D might be TRBD1 (6 bases). Germline lookup yields CDR1 SGHVS and CDR2 FNYEAQ. Trimming cost V 0 bases and J 6 bases, with 9 bases left between them. There are 14 residues in the CDR3. The DNA of the CDR3 is TGTGCCAGCAGCTTAGCCTGGGGGCCCAATGAGCAGTTCTTC. Its translation is CASSLAWGPNEQFF.

This sequence joins TRBV10-3 and TRBJ2-3; D possibly corresponds to TRBD2 (6 bases). Germline-derived CDR1 and CDR2 are ENHRY and SYGVKD. The CDR3 spans 18 residues. V lost 3 bases to trimming and J lost 1 base, with 20 bases between them. The CDR3 DNA sequence: TGTGCCATCAGTGACCTGAGGGAGGCGGTGGGACGCACAGATACGCAGTATTTT. This encodes CAISDLREAVGRTDTQYF.